These 19 T cell receptor beta chains share one sample of origin, sequenced in a study of high-grade serous ovarian cancer treatment subgroups. Tumor tissue was taken before any definitive surgery or chemotherapy was given. Data came from immunoSEQ multiplex PCR; TCRdb stores just in-frame clones and leaves some out. This table holds about 6,800 clones, 75% to 80% found once. Material for sequencing was tumor tissue. The receptor source for this set is a human donor with high-grade serous ovarian cancer.

This chain's CDR3 is CASSSGGNYGYTF. CDR3 DNA sequence: TGTGCCAGCAGTAGCGGAGGGAACTATGGCTACACCTTC. The gene calls are TRBV6-4 and TRBJ1-2; D remains ambiguous. This CDR3 spans 13 amino acids. The V gene's germline CDR1 is MRHNA and CDR2 SNTAGT. V was pared by 5 bases and J by 2 bases, with 9 bases between.

This sequence joins TRBV7-9 and TRBJ2-5; possibly TRBD2 for D (5 bases). This CDR3 contains 14 residues. Trimming pared 5 bases from V and 4 bases from J, leaving 14 bases between. CDR1 is SEHNR and CDR2 is FQNEAQ in the germline V gene (reference sequence). The CDR3: CASSAPGNGETQYF. The CDR3 bases are TGTGCCAGCAGCGCTCCGGGGAATGGAGAGACCCAGTACTTC.

This chain connects TRBV7-6 to TRBJ2-1; a possible D gene is TRBD2 (6 bases). Germline V lookup: CDR1 SGHVS, CDR2 FNYEAQ. This CDR3 spans 14 amino acids. Deletions cut 4 bases from V and 7 bases from J, with 14 bases between. The CDR3 coding sequence is TGTGCCAGCAGCTCGCCAGGGAGGAGGAATGAGCAGTTCTTC. Translating gives CASSSPGRRNEQFF.

The V and J genes are TRBV5-5 and TRBJ2-7, with a weak D call TRBD1 (5 bases). CDR1 is SGHKS and CDR2 is YYEKEE in the germline V gene (reference sequence). The CDR3 is made up of 16 amino acids. V was trimmed by 4 bases and J by 3 bases, leaving 20 bases between them. CDR3 coding DNA: TGTGCCAGCAGCCCAGCCCTGGTAGGGGCAGGCTACGAGCAGTACTTC. Encoded protein: CASSPALVGAGYEQYF.

The gene calls are TRBV7-8 and TRBJ1-1; 7 nucleotides line up with TRBD1. This CDR3 is 15 amino acids long. The ends lost 5 bases at V and 1 base at J; junction bases unmatched: 7. From germline, CDR1 is SGHVS and CDR2 FQNEAQ. CDR3 coding DNA: TGTGCCAGCAGCAAGGACAGGTGGAAGAACACTGAAGCTTTCTTT. The encoded protein is CASSKDRWKNTEAFF.

The chain recombines TRBV6-5 with TRBJ2-3; D call uncertain. The CDR3 is made up of 15 amino acids. V was trimmed by 5 bases and J by 4 bases, leaving 16 bases between them. The germline CDR1 and CDR2 sequences are MNHEY and SVGAGI. The CDR3 sequence is CASSPPVDSSDTQYF. CDR3 DNA sequence: TGTGCCAGCAGTCCCCCGGTTGATAGTTCAGATACGCAGTATTTT.

Only a few counts were recorded for this clone. The gene calls are TRBV29-1 and TRBJ2-3; D perhaps matches TRBD1 (6 bases). The CDR3 runs to 15 residues. The germline CDR1 and CDR2 sequences are SQVTM and ANQGSEA. The V and J ends lost 8 bases and 2 bases respectively, with 20 bases between them. CDR3 sequence: CSIPVGGGLTDTQYF. The CDR3 bases are TGCAGCATCCCCGTTGGGGGCGGACTCACAGATACGCAGTATTTT.

V usage is TRBV18 and J usage is TRBJ2-3; D is undetermined. V dropped 3 bases and J dropped 5 bases, with 9 bases sitting between them. The CDR3 totals 13 residues. Germline CDR1 is KGHSH and CDR2 is LQKENI. The CDR3 sequence is CASSPPVRDTQYF. The CDR3 region has the DNA TGTGCCAGCTCACCGCCGGTTCGAGATACGCAGTATTTT. Complete variable domain (other parts from reference TRBV18 and TRBJ2-3): NAGVMQNPRHLVRRRGQEARLRCSPMKGHSHVYWYRQLPEEGLKFMVYLQKENIIDESGMPKERFSAEFPKEGPSILRIQQVVRGDSAAYFCASSPPVRDTQYFGPGTRLTVL.

This clone showed up just a few times. The chain employs TRBV9 and TRBJ1-1, with D tentatively TRBD1 (6 bases). Trimming pared 5 bases from V and 3 bases from J, leaving 11 bases between. Germline V gene data show CDR1 as SGDLS and CDR2 as YYNGEE. The CDR3 spans 13 residues. The CDR3 loop reads CASSQGSDTEAFF. CDR3 bases: TGTGCCAGCAGTCAGGGGTCGGACACTGAAGCTTTCTTT.

The J gene is TRBJ1-1, the V gene TRBV11-3; 7 nucleotides match TRBD1. This CDR3 is 15 amino acids long. The V segment lost 5 bases and the J segment 6 bases; nucleotides outside the gene matches: 12. Germline V gene sequence: CDR1 SGHNT, CDR2 YENEEA. CDR3 nucleotides: TGTGCCAGCAGCCCGAAGGGGGCAATTGGTGCTGAAGCTTTCTTT. Its translation: CASSPKGAIGAEAFF.

The chain recombines TRBV5-1 with TRBJ1-1; D is perhaps TRBD1 (6 bases). The CDR3 is 13 residues long. V gave up 0 bases and J gave up 12 bases, with 15 bases separating them. Germline V gene data show CDR1 as SGHRS and CDR2 as YFSETQ. CDR3 bases: TGCGCCAGCAGCTTGGATTCGGGACAACCCCCTTTCTTT. Its protein is CASSLDSGQPPFF.

The chain uses TRBV2 and TRBJ2-7; no definite D call. Per germline, CDR1 SNHLY and CDR2 FYNNEI. V was cut by 11 bases and J by 4 bases, with 15 bases left in between. The CDR3 is made up of 12 amino acids. The CDR3 nucleotides are TGTGCCGTGGACGGTCCTCAATACGAGCAGTACTTC. Translating it yields CAVDGPQYEQYF.

The gene calls are TRBV5-1 and TRBJ2-5; D gene uncertain. The CDR3 has 13 amino acids. Deletions cut 0 bases from V and 1 base from J, with 4 bases between. From germline, CDR1 is SGHRS and CDR2 YFSETQ. The CDR3 loop reads CASSLVAQETQYF. Written as DNA, the CDR3 is TGCGCCAGCAGCTTGGTTGCCCAAGAGACCCAGTACTTC.

This chain connects TRBV30 to TRBJ2-1; D tentatively reads TRBD1 or TRBD2 (5 bases each). CDR1 and CDR2 from the germline V gene are GTSNPN and SVGIG (reference sequence). Trimming took 7 bases from V and 5 from J, leaving 9 bases between them. This CDR3 contains 11 residues. The CDR3: CAYGTNNEQFF. DNA for the CDR3: TGTGCCTACGGGACCAACAATGAGCAGTTCTTC. Together with reference TRBV30 and TRBJ2-1, the CDR3 gives the full variable domain: SQTIHQWPATLVQPVGSPLSLECTVEGTSNPNLYWYRQAAGRGLQLLFYSVGIGQISSEVPQNLSASRPQDRQFILSSKKLLLSDSGFYLCAYGTNNEQFFGPGTRLTVL.

This chain joins TRBV5-1 and TRBJ1-2; no clear D. Germline CDR1 is SGHRS and CDR2 is YFSETQ. Trimming took 0 bases from V and 5 from J, leaving 14 bases between them. The CDR3 sequence is 15 residues long. The CDR3 DNA sequence: TGCGCCAGCAGCTTGGCTGGACGAGCCCCATATGGCTACACCTTC. Its translation is CASSLAGRAPYGYTF.

The rearrangement links TRBV19 to TRBJ2-3, with 11 positions matching TRBD1. The junction had 5 bases not matched to a gene; V was cut back by 6 bases and J by 3 bases. The CDR3 spans 15 residues. Germline CDR1 LNHDA, CDR2 SQIVND (reference sequence). The DNA for the CDR3 is TGTGCCAGTAGCACCGGGACAGGGGGTACAGATACGCAGTATTTT. This gives the protein CASSTGTGGTDTQYF. Full variable domain (outside the CDR3, taken from reference TRBV19 and TRBJ2-3): DGGITQSPKYLFRKEGQNVTLSCEQNLNHDAMYWYRQDPGQGLRLIYYSQIVNDFQKGDIAEGYSVSREKKESFPLTVTSAQKNPTAFYLCASSTGTGGTDTQYFGPGTRLTVL.

This clone was observed a single time. This chain connects TRBV2 to TRBJ2-5, with 14 bases matching TRBD2. The V gene end was trimmed by 3 bases and the J gene end by 3 bases; junction bases not matched to a gene: 0. The germline V gene has CDR1 SNHLY and CDR2 FYNNEI. This CDR3 comprises 15 residues. This chain's CDR3 is CASSEGLAGEETQYF. The CDR3 region has the DNA TGTGCCAGCAGTGAGGGACTAGCGGGGGAAGAGACCCAGTACTTC.

The chain uses TRBV5-1 and TRBJ2-7, with TRBD1 matching 9 bases. This CDR3 has 14 residues. Germline values: CDR1 SGHRS, CDR2 YFSETQ. J was trimmed by 12 bases and V by 0 bases; bases with no gene match: 10. The CDR3 here is CASSLGTGALQPYF. DNA for the CDR3: TGCGCCAGCAGCTTGGGGACAGGGGCCCTCCAACCGTACTTC.

The chain combines TRBV9 with TRBJ2-3; 9 bases line up with TRBD1. CDR1 and CDR2 (germline): SGDLS, YYNGEE. The CDR3 runs to 15 residues. The J segment lost 7 bases and the V segment lost 5 bases, leaving 11 bases of the junction unmatched. In DNA form, the CDR3 reads TGTGCCAGCAGTGGGACAGGGAAAGTCGGGAATACGCAGTATTTT. Residues: CASSGTGKVGNTQYF.